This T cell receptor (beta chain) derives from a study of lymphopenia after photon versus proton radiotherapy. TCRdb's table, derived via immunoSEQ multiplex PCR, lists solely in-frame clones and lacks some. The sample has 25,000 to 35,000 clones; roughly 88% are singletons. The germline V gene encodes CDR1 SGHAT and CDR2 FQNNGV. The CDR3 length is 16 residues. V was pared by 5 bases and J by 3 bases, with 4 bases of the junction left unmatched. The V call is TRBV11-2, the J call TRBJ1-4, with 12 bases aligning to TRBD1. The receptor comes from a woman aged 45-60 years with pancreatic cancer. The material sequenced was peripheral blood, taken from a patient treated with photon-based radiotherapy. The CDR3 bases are TGTGCCAGCAGCAGGGACAGGGGGCATCCTAATGAAAAACTGTTTTTT. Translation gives CASSRDRGHPNEKLFF.